Listed below are T cell receptor beta chains from one sample, sequenced in a study of OX40 agonist ivuxolimab in advanced cancers. Sequenced by immunoSEQ multiplex PCR; TCRdb stores in-frame clones only, minus some. The data contain around 17,000 clones, about 86% of them singletons. The sample here was CD4+ or CD8+ T cells sorted from blood, taken in a trial of the OX40 agonist ivuxolimab. Source of these receptors: an adult with an advanced solid tumor such as melanoma, head and neck, liver or kidney cancer. Each CDR3 is given with its conserved first and last residue. A D gene is named only where the DNA matches it firmly. Expanded clones get a size class; other rows say once, few or many, or leave the size out.

v_gene	len	abundance	j_gene	d_gene	CDR3nt	CDR3aa
TRBV13	14	-	TRBJ2-5	-	TGTGCCAGCAGCTTAGTTGGCCTAGGCGAGACCCAGTACTTC	CASSLVGLGETQYF
TRBV7-9	14	-	TRBJ1-2	TRBD1	TGTGCCAGCAGCTTAGCTACAGGGGGCTATGGCTACACCTTC	CASSLATGGYGYTF
TRBV10-3	13	-	TRBJ1-4	TRBD1	TGTGCCACCAAGGACAGGGTGGATGAAAAACTGTTTTTT	CATKDRVDEKLFF
TRBV4-3	14	few	TRBJ1-1	-	TGCGCCAGCAGCCAAGATCGGGTTGACACTGAAGCTTTCTTT	CASSQDRVDTEAFF
TRBV5-1	18	-	TRBJ2-5	-	TGCGCCAGCAGCACACGACAGGCGGGCCCCATTAAACAAGAGACCCAGTACTTC	CASSTRQAGPIKQETQYF
TRBV5-4	13	-	TRBJ2-1	-	TGTGCCAGCAGCTTGGAGATTTCCAATGAGCAGTTCTTC	CASSLEISNEQFF
TRBV7-2	13	-	TRBJ2-7	-	TGTGCCAGCAGCTTAATGCCCCGATACGAGCAGTACTTC	CASSLMPRYEQYF
TRBV29-1	13	-	TRBJ2-3	-	TGCAGCGGAGACGGGGGAGGCACAGATACGCAGTATTTT	CSGDGGGTDTQYF
TRBV27	14	-	TRBJ2-5	-	TGTGCCAGCGGCCGATTGGGGGACCCAGAGACCCAGTACTTC	CASGRLGDPETQYF
TRBV29-1	12	-	TRBJ2-3	-	TGCAGCCACGTCGGGGGGCAAGATACGCAGTATTTT	CSHVGGQDTQYF
TRBV28	14	-	TRBJ1-4	-	TGTGCCAGCAGCCCAGTTTTGACGGGCGAAAAACTGTTTTTT	CASSPVLTGEKLFF
TRBV18	14	-	TRBJ2-7	-	TGTGCCAGCTCAGGCGGGGCGACCTCCTACGAGCAGTACTTC	CASSGGATSYEQYF
TRBV14	12	-	TRBJ2-2	TRBD1	TGTGCCAGCGGACAGGGGTTCGGGGAGCTGTTTTTT	CASGQGFGELFF
TRBV19	16	-	TRBJ1-2	-	TGTGCCAGTAGTATCAGGTTGGCCCTAACCAACTATGGCTACACCTTC	CASSIRLALTNYGYTF
TRBV4-3	16	-	TRBJ2-7	TRBD2	TGCGCCAGCAGCCAAGCACTAGCGGGAGGGCCCTACGAGCAGTACTTC	CASSQALAGGPYEQYF
TRBV12-5	17	-	TRBJ2-1	TRBD2	TGTGCTAGTGGTTTGCCCTGGGGGACTAGCGGGCACAATGAGCAGTTCTTC	CASGLPWGTSGHNEQFF
TRBV10-3	11	-	TRBJ1-1	-	TGTGCCATCACCGGAAACACTGAAGCTTTCTTT	CAITGNTEAFF
TRBV10-3	14	-	TRBJ1-5	-	TGTGCCATCAGTCTACAGGGCGGGAATCAGCCCCAGCATTTT	CAISLQGGNQPQHF
TRBV2	14	-	TRBJ2-5	TRBD2	TGTGCCAGCAGTAGGACTAGCGGACAAGAGACCCAGTACTTC	CASSRTSGQETQYF
TRBV19	13	-	TRBJ1-2	-	TGTGCCAGTAGTATGTTTGGGCCCTATGGCTACACCTTC	CASSMFGPYGYTF
TRBV5-6	17	-	TRBJ2-3	-	TGTGCCAGCAGCCTACTCCCAGGGGAGTATGGGACAGATACGCAGTATTTT	CASSLLPGEYGTDTQYF
TRBV30	12	-	TRBJ2-3	-	TGTGCCTGGAGTGTAAGTCGAGATACGCAGTATTTT	CAWSVSRDTQYF
TRBV9	13	few	TRBJ2-3	-	TGTGCCAGCAGCGTAGAAAATGTAGATACGCAGTATTTT	CASSVENVDTQYF
TRBV29-1	14	once	TRBJ2-7	TRBD1	TGCAGCGTGGAAGATAGACAGGGTTGGGGCGAGCAGTACTTC	CSVEDRQGWGEQYF
TRBV5-4	15	-	TRBJ2-1	TRBD2	TGTGCCAGCAGCCCCCGTCTAGCGGGTTTCAATGAGCAGTTCTTC	CASSPRLAGFNEQFF
TRBV6-5	11	-	TRBJ1-4	-	TGTGCCAGCAGAAGGGATGAAAAACTGTTTTTT	CASRRDEKLFF
TRBV10-3	13	few	TRBJ2-1	-	TGTGCCATCAGTGAAGATTTTCGGGATGAGCAGTTCTTC	CAISEDFRDEQFF
TRBV12-5	12	-	TRBJ1-2	-	TGTGCTAGTGGCTTCCCTAACTATGGCTACACCTTC	CASGFPNYGYTF
TRBV9	16	few	TRBJ2-7	TRBD2	TGTGCCAGCAGCCCGGGACTAGCGGGAGTCGGGTACGAGCAGTACTTC	CASSPGLAGVGYEQYF
TRBV19	16	-	TRBJ2-6	-	TGTGCCAGTAGCACAAAAGGGCTCTCTGGGGCCAACGTCCTGACTTTC	CASSTKGLSGANVLTF